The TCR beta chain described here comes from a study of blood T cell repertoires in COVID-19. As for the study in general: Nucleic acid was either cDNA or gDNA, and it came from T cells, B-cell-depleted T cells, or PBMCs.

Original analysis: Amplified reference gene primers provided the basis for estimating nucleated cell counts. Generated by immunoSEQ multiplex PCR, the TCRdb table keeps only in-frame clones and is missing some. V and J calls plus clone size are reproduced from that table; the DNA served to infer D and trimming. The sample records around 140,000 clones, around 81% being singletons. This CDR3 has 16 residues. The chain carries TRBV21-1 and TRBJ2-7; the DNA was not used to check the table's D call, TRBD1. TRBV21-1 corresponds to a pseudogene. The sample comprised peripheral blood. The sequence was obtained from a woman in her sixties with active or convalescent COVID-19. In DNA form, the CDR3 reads TGTGCCAGCAGCACCCGTAAAGGACAGGTTATCTACGAGCAGTACTTC. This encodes CASSTRKGQVIYEQYF.